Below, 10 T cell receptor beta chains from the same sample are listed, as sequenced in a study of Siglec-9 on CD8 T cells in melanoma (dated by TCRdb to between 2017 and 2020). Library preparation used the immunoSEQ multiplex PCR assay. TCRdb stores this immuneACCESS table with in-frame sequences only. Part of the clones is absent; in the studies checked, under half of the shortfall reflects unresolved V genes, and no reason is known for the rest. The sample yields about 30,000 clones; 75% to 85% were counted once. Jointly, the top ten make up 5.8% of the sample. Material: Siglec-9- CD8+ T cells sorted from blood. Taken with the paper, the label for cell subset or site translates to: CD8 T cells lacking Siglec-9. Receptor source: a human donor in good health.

The CDR3 here is CASSHRTSRSDTQYF. For the CDR3, the DNA is TGCGCCAGCAGCCATCGAACTAGCCGATCAGATACGCAGTATTTT. The chain is built from TRBV4-1 and TRBJ2-3, with D perhaps TRBD2 (6 bases). This CDR3 region has 15 residues. Germline V lookup: CDR1 MGHRA, CDR2 YSYEKL. V gave up 3 bases and J gave up 4 bases, with 14 bases separating them.

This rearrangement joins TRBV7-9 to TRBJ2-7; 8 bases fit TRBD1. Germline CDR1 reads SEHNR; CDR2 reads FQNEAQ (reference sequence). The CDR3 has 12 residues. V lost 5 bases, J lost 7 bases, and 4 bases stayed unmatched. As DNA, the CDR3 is TGTGCCAGCAGCCCAACAGGGGGGGAGCAGTACTTC. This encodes CASSPTGGEQYF.

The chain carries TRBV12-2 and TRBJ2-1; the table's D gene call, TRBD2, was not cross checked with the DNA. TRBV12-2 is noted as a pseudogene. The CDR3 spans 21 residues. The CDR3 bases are TGTGCAAGTCGCCATAAAACCCAGACTAGCGAGCGGGGCGTATCCTACAATGAGCAGTTCTTC. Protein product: CASRHKTQTSERGVSYNEQFF.

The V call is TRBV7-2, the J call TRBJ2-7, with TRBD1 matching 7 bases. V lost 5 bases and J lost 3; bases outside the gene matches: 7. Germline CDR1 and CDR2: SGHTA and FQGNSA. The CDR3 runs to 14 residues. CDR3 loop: CASSRGQINYEQYF. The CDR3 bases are TGTGCCAGCAGCCGGGGACAGATAAACTACGAGCAGTACTTC.

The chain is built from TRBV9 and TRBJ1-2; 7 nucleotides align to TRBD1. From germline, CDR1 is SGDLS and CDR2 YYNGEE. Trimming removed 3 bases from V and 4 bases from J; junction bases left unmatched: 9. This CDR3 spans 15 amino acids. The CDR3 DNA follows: TGTGCCAGCAGCGCCCAATCCGACAGGGCCTATGGCTACACCTTC. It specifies CASSAQSDRAYGYTF.

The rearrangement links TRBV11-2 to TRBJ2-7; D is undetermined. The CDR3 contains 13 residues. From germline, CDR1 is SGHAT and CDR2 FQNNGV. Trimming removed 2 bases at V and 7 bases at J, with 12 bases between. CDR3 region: CASSLYGSWEQYV. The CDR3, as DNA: TGTGCCAGCAGCTTATACGGGTCTTGGGAGCAGTACGTC.

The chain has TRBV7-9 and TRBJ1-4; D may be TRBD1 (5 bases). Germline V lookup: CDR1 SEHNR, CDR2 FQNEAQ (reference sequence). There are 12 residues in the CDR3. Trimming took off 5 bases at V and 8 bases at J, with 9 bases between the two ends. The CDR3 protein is CASSGQPEKLFF. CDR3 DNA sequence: TGTGCCAGCAGCGGACAACCCGAAAAACTGTTTTTT.

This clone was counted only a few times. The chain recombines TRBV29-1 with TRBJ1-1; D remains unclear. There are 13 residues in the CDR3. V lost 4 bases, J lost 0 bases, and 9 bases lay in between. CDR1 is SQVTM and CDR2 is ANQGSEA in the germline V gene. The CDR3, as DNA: TGCAGCGTTGTTCGGGCCATGAACACTGAAGCTTTCTTT. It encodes CSVVRAMNTEAFF.

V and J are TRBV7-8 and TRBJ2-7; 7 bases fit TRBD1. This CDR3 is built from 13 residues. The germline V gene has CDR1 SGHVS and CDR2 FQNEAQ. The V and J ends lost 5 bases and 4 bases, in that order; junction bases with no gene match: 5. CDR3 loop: CASSGQTGYEQYV. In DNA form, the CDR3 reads TGTGCCAGCAGCGGACAGACAGGGTACGAGCAGTACGTC.

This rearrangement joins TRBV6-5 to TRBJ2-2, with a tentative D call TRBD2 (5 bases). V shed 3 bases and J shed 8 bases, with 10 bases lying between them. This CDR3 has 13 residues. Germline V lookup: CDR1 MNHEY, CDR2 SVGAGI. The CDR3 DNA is TGTGCCAGCAGTTATCCGAGGGATGGGGAGCTGTTTTTT. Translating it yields CASSYPRDGELFF.